This T cell receptor beta chain was documented in a study of blood T cell repertoires in COVID-19. Study summary: Whether acute or convalescent, the COVID-19 samples came from the United States, Italy and Spain.

The CDR3 extends over 17 amino acids. From germline, CDR1 is KGHDR and CDR2 SFDVKD. Trimming took 4 bases from V and 4 from J; bases not matched to a gene: 8. Assay used: immunoSEQ multiplex PCR; TCRdb lists only in-frame clones, some missing. The sample has 220,000 or so clones, more than 80% seen once. The chain uses TRBV24-1 and TRBJ2-1; 11 bases are a match to TRBD2. The clonotype was recovered from a woman under 30 in a cohort exposed to, infected with or recovered from COVID-19 (not recorded which). The specimen was PBMCs or T cells enriched from blood (not recorded which). The CDR3 loop is CATSEFPGLAEYNEQFF. The CDR3 coding sequence is TGTGCCACCAGTGAATTCCCGGGACTAGCGGAGTACAATGAGCAGTTCTTC.